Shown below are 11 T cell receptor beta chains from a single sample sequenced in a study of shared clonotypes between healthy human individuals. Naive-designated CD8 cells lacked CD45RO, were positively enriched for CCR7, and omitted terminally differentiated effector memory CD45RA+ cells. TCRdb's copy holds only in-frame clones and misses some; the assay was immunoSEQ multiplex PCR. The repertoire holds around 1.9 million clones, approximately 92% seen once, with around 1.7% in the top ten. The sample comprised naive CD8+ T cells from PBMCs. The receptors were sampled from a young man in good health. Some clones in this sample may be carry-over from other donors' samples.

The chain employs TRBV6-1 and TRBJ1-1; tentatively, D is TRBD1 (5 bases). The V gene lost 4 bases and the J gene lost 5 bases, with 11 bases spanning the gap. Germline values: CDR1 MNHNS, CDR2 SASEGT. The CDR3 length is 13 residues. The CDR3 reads CASSVPGSTEAFF. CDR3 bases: TGTGCCAGCAGTGTACCAGGGAGTACTGAAGCTTTCTTT.

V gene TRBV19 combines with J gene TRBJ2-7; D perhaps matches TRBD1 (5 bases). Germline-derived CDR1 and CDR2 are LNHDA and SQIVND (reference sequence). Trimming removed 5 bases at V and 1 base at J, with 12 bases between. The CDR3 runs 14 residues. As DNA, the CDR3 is TGTGCCAGTAGTTTCCAGGGATATTCCTACGAGCAGTACTTC. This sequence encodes CASSFQGYSYEQYF. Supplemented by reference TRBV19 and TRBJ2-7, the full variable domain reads DGGITQSPKYLFRKEGQNVTLSCEQNLNHDAMYWYRQDPGQGLRLIYYSQIVNDFQKGDIAEGYSVSREKKESFPLTVTSAQKNPTAFYLCASSFQGYSYEQYFGPGTRLTVT.

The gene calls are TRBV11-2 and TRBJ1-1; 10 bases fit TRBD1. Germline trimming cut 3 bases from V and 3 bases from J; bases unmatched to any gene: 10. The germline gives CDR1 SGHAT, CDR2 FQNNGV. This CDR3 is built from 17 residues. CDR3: CASSFTGTGDRYTEAFF. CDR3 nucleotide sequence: TGTGCCAGCAGCTTTACCGGGACAGGGGATCGGTACACTGAAGCTTTCTTT.

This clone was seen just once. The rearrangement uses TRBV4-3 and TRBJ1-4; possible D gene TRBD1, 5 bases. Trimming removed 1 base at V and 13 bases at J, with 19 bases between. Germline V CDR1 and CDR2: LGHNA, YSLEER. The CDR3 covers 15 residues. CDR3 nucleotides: TGCGCCAGCAGCCAAGGGAAGGGCCGGGGACTTGGACTGTTTTTT. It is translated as CASSQGKGRGLGLFF.

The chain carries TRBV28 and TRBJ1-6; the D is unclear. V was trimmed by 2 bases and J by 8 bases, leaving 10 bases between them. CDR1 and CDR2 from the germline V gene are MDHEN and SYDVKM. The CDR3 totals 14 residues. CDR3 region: CASSLPEAYSPLHF. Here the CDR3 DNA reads TGTGCCAGCAGTTTACCTGAGGCTTATTCACCCCTCCACTTT.

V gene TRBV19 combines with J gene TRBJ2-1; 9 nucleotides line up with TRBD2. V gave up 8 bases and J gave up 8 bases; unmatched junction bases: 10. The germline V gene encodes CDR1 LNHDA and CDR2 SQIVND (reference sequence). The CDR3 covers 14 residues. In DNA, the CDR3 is TGTGCCAGTGTCGCGGGAGGGCGGGCTGATGAGCAGTTCTTC. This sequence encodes CASVAGGRADEQFF.

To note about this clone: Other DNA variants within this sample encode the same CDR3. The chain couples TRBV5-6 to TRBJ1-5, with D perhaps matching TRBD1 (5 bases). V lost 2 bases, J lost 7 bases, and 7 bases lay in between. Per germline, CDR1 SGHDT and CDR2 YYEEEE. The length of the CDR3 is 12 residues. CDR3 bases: TGTGCCAGCAGCTTTGGGGGACAGCCCCAGCATTTT. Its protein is CASSFGGQPQHF.

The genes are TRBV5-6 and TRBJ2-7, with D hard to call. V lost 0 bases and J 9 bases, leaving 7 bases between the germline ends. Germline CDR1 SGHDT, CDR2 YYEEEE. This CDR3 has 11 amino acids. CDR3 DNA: TGTGCCAGCAGCTTGGGACCGTTGCAGTACTTC. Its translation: CASSLGPLQYF.

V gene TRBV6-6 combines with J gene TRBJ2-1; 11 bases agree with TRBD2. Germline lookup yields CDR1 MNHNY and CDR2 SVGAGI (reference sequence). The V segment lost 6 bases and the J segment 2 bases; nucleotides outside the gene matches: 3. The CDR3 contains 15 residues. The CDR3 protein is CASRLAGVTYNEQFF. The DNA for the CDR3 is TGTGCCAGCAGACTAGCGGGAGTCACCTACAATGAGCAGTTCTTC.

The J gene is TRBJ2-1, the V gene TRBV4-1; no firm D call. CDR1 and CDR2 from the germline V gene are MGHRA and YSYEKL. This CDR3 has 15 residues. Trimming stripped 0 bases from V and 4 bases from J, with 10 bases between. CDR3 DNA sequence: TGCGCCAGCAGCCAAGAGTGGGCGGCGTACAATGAGCAGTTCTTC. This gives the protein CASSQEWAAYNEQFF.

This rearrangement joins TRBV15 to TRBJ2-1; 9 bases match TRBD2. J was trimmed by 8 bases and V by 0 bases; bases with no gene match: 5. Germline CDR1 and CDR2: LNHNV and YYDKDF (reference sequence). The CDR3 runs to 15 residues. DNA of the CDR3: TGTGCCACCAGCAGAGAGGGTAGCGGGAGCGATGAGCAGTTCTTC. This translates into CATSREGSGSDEQFF. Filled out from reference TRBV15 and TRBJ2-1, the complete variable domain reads DAMVIQNPRYQVTQFGKPVTLSCSQTLNHNVMYWYQQKSSQAPKLLFHYYDKDFNNEADTPDNFQSRRPNTSFCFLDIRSPGLGDTAMYLCATSREGSGSDEQFFGPGTRLTVL.